These T cell receptor beta chains were read from a single sample in a study of T cell clones after liver transplantation. TCRdb's table, derived via immunoSEQ multiplex PCR, lists solely in-frame clones and lacks some. The repertoire includes 8,400 or so clones, 75% to 85% of them detected once, and approximately 40% sits in the top ten. Sequenced material: CD8+ T cells from blood, taken before liver transplant. The receptors derive from a human donor who received a liver transplant. Both conserved end residues are part of each CDR3. The order of the fields is J gene, clone size, V gene, D gene, CDR3 protein, CDR3 DNA. A D gene is named only where the DNA matches it firmly. The listing skips clone size in some rows; elsewhere it reads once, few, many or a size class.

j_call: TRBJ2-7; clone_size: -; v_call: TRBV28; d_call: -; cdr3_aa: CASSRRVLSYEQYF; cdr3_nt: TGTGCCAGCAGTAGGAGGGTTCTCTCCTACGAGCAGTACTTC
j_call: TRBJ2-7; clone_size: -; v_call: TRBV7-8; d_call: TRBD2; cdr3_aa: CASSLPGGQGISYEQYF; cdr3_nt: TGTGCCAGCAGCTTACCGGGAGGGCAGGGTATCTCCTACGAGCAGTACTTC
j_call: TRBJ1-4; clone_size: -; v_call: TRBV11-2; d_call: -; cdr3_aa: CASREGTNEKLFF; cdr3_nt: TGTGCCAGCAGGGAGGGCACTAATGAAAAACTGTTTTTT
j_call: TRBJ2-1; clone_size: -; v_call: TRBV5-1; d_call: TRBD2; cdr3_aa: CASSWLSGVYNEQFF; cdr3_nt: TGCGCCAGCAGCTGGCTAAGCGGGGTCTACAATGAGCAGTTCTTC
j_call: TRBJ1-6; clone_size: -; v_call: TRBV9; d_call: -; cdr3_aa: CASSVGGEYSPLHF; cdr3_nt: TGTGCCAGCAGCGTAGGGGGGGAATATTCACCCCTCCACTTT
j_call: TRBJ2-6; clone_size: -; v_call: TRBV18; d_call: -; cdr3_aa: CASSPESPGGSGANVLTF; cdr3_nt: TGTGCCAGCTCACCAGAGAGTCCAGGGGGGTCTGGGGCCAACGTCCTGACTTTC
j_call: TRBJ2-7; clone_size: -; v_call: TRBV27; d_call: -; cdr3_aa: CASSLNTHPSYEQYF; cdr3_nt: TGTGCCAGCAGTTTAAACACCCACCCCTCCTACGAGCAGTACTTC
j_call: TRBJ1-4; clone_size: -; v_call: TRBV7-2; d_call: -; cdr3_aa: CASSQRGYNEKLFF; cdr3_nt: TGTGCCAGCAGCCAGCGGGGCTACAATGAAAAACTGTTTTTT
j_call: TRBJ2-2; clone_size: -; v_call: TRBV4-1; d_call: TRBD1; cdr3_aa: CASSSRDRGPGELFF; cdr3_nt: TGCGCCAGCAGCTCCCGGGACAGGGGCCCCGGGGAGCTGTTTTTT
j_call: TRBJ2-7; clone_size: -; v_call: TRBV9; d_call: -; cdr3_aa: CASSGTSGRAYEQYF; cdr3_nt: TGTGCCAGCAGCGGTACCTCGGGCAGGGCCTACGAGCAGTACTTC
j_call: TRBJ2-1; clone_size: -; v_call: TRBV28; d_call: -; cdr3_aa: CASSLGGLNEQFF; cdr3_nt: TGTGCCAGCAGTTTAGGAGGGTTGAATGAGCAGTTCTTC
j_call: TRBJ2-2; clone_size: -; v_call: TRBV6-5; d_call: -; cdr3_aa: CASSYTLDAGRELFF; cdr3_nt: TGTGCCAGCAGTTACACCCTCGATGCGGGGAGGGAGCTGTTTTTT
j_call: TRBJ2-5; clone_size: -; v_call: TRBV6-6; d_call: -; cdr3_aa: CASSLTRRGGETQYF; cdr3_nt: TGTGCCAGCAGTCTTACTCGGCGGGGAGGAGAGACCCAGTACTTC
j_call: TRBJ2-5; clone_size: -; v_call: TRBV12-5; d_call: TRBD2; cdr3_aa: CASGLTTSGGAETQYF; cdr3_nt: TGTGCTAGTGGTTTGACTACTAGCGGGGGGGCGGAGACCCAGTACTTC
j_call: TRBJ2-7; clone_size: -; v_call: TRBV25-1; d_call: TRBD1; cdr3_aa: CASSGPGTVTYEQYF; cdr3_nt: TGTGCCAGCAGTGGACCCGGGACAGTCACCTACGAGCAGTACTTC
j_call: TRBJ2-1; clone_size: -; v_call: TRBV19; d_call: TRBD2; cdr3_aa: CASSKAGRGVGHEQFF; cdr3_nt: TGTGCCAGTAGTAAAGCTGGCCGGGGGGTTGGTCATGAGCAGTTCTTC
j_call: TRBJ2-5; clone_size: -; v_call: TRBV28; d_call: -; cdr3_aa: CASTSTGTPQETQYF; cdr3_nt: TGTGCCAGCACCTCAACCGGGACTCCGCAAGAGACCCAGTACTTC
j_call: TRBJ2-3; clone_size: -; v_call: TRBV2; d_call: TRBD2; cdr3_aa: CARGLVADTQYF; cdr3_nt: TGTGCCAGAGGACTAGTTGCAGATACGCAGTATTTT
j_call: TRBJ1-2; clone_size: -; v_call: TRBV10-1; d_call: TRBD1; cdr3_aa: CASSPGTVSYGYTF; cdr3_nt: TGCGCCAGCAGTCCCGGGACAGTGTCCTATGGCTACACCTTC
j_call: TRBJ1-2; clone_size: few; v_call: TRBV10-2; d_call: -; cdr3_aa: CASSAAGFEGYTF; cdr3_nt: TGCGCCAGCAGTGCGGCAGGGTTTGAGGGCTACACCTTC
j_call: TRBJ1-5; clone_size: -; v_call: TRBV6-1; d_call: -; cdr3_aa: CASSEARGFSNQPQHF; cdr3_nt: TGTGCCAGCAGTGAAGCGCGGGGGTTTTCCAATCAGCCCCAGCATTTT
j_call: TRBJ2-7; clone_size: -; v_call: TRBV19; d_call: -; cdr3_aa: CASRQGGGLNSYEQYF; cdr3_nt: TGTGCCAGTAGACAAGGCGGGGGCCTTAACTCCTACGAGCAGTACTTC
j_call: TRBJ2-7; clone_size: -; v_call: TRBV27; d_call: -; cdr3_aa: CASSLRGDSYYEQYF; cdr3_nt: TGTGCCAGCAGTTTAAGGGGGGACAGTTACTACGAGCAGTACTTC
j_call: TRBJ2-1; clone_size: once; v_call: TRBV11-2; d_call: -; cdr3_aa: CASSLVRPGLWEPEQFF; cdr3_nt: TGTGCCAGCAGCTTAGTGAGGCCCGGGCTCTGGGAGCCTGAGCAGTTCTTC
j_call: TRBJ2-3; clone_size: few; v_call: TRBV13; d_call: -; cdr3_aa: CASSLRGGGGTDTQYF; cdr3_nt: TGTGCCAGCAGCCTCCGAGGGGGGGGCGGGACAGATACGCAGTATTTT
j_call: TRBJ1-5; clone_size: -; v_call: TRBV30; d_call: -; cdr3_aa: CAWSVSGNQPQHF; cdr3_nt: TGTGCCTGGAGTGTGTCAGGCAATCAGCCCCAGCATTTT
j_call: TRBJ1-5; clone_size: -; v_call: TRBV4-1; d_call: TRBD1; cdr3_aa: CASSPGTAGNQPQHF; cdr3_nt: TGCGCCAGCAGCCCCGGGACAGCCGGAAATCAGCCCCAGCATTTT
j_call: TRBJ2-5; clone_size: -; v_call: TRBV4-2; d_call: TRBD2; cdr3_aa: CASSQDPGGGEETQYF; cdr3_nt: TGTGCCAGCAGCCAAGATCCGGGCGGGGGGGAAGAGACCCAGTACTTC
j_call: TRBJ1-1; clone_size: -; v_call: TRBV7-6; d_call: -; cdr3_aa: CASSSLWAGENTEAFF; cdr3_nt: TGTGCCAGCAGCTCCCTCTGGGCAGGGGAGAACACTGAAGCTTTCTTT
j_call: TRBJ1-5; clone_size: -; v_call: TRBV30; d_call: TRBD1; cdr3_aa: CAWSSGTGNQPQHF; cdr3_nt: TGTGCCTGGAGTTCCGGGACAGGTAATCAGCCCCAGCATTTT
j_call: TRBJ2-5; clone_size: -; v_call: TRBV5-6; d_call: TRBD2; cdr3_aa: CASSWSGGGTQYF; cdr3_nt: TGTGCCAGCAGCTGGAGCGGGGGGGGGACCCAGTACTTC
j_call: TRBJ2-1; clone_size: -; v_call: TRBV9; d_call: -; cdr3_aa: CASSAPRDSIYNEQFF; cdr3_nt: TGTGCCAGCAGCGCCCCCAGGGACTCCATCTACAATGAGCAGTTCTTC
j_call: TRBJ1-3; clone_size: -; v_call: TRBV23-1; d_call: -; cdr3_aa: CASSPTDCKAGNTIYF; cdr3_nt: TGCGCCAGCAGTCCAACCGACTGTAAGGCTGGAAACACCATATATTTT
j_call: TRBJ2-2; clone_size: few; v_call: TRBV7-9; d_call: -; cdr3_aa: CASSFQGRTGELFF; cdr3_nt: TGTGCCAGCAGCTTCCAGGGTAGAACCGGGGAGCTGTTTTTT
j_call: TRBJ2-7; clone_size: -; v_call: TRBV7-9; d_call: -; cdr3_aa: CASSLGDSIKDF; cdr3_nt: TGTGCCAGCAGCTTAGGAGACAGCATTAAGGACTTC
j_call: TRBJ2-5; clone_size: once; v_call: TRBV10-3; d_call: TRBD1; cdr3_aa: CAISLTGVEETQYF; cdr3_nt: TGTGCCATCAGTTTGACAGGGGTAGAAGAGACCCAGTACTTC
j_call: TRBJ1-2; clone_size: -; v_call: TRBV28; d_call: TRBD1; cdr3_aa: CASSSIADREGFYGYTF; cdr3_nt: TGTGCCAGCAGTTCGATTGCAGACAGGGAAGGGTTCTATGGCTACACCTTC
j_call: TRBJ2-2; clone_size: -; v_call: TRBV7-2; d_call: -; cdr3_aa: CASSFDRYTGELFF; cdr3_nt: TGTGCCAGCAGCTTCGACAGGTACACCGGGGAGCTGTTTTTT
j_call: TRBJ2-2; clone_size: few; v_call: TRBV5-6; d_call: -; cdr3_aa: CASSRLGGAVF; cdr3_nt: TGTGCCAGCAGCCGACTCGGGGGAGCTGTTTTT
j_call: TRBJ1-5; clone_size: -; v_call: TRBV5-8; d_call: -; cdr3_aa: CASSLTGASNQPQHF; cdr3_nt: TGTGCCAGCAGCTTGACGGGAGCTAGCAATCAGCCCCAGCATTTT
j_call: TRBJ1-4; clone_size: -; v_call: TRBV6-5; d_call: -; cdr3_aa: CASRGVLNEKLFF; cdr3_nt: TGTGCCAGCAGAGGGGTCCTTAATGAAAAACTGTTTTTT
j_call: TRBJ1-5; clone_size: -; v_call: TRBV5-1; d_call: -; cdr3_aa: CASSFTGGQPQHF; cdr3_nt: TGCGCCAGCAGCTTCACCGGAGGACAGCCCCAGCATTTT
j_call: TRBJ2-7; clone_size: -; v_call: TRBV7-2; d_call: TRBD1; cdr3_aa: CASSPRDRDEQYF; cdr3_nt: TGTGCCAGCAGCCCCCGGGACAGGGACGAGCAGTACTTC
j_call: TRBJ2-5; clone_size: -; v_call: TRBV7-7; d_call: TRBD2; cdr3_aa: CASSVTSGNLGETQYF; cdr3_nt: TGTGCTAGCAGCGTAACTAGCGGCAACTTGGGGGAGACCCAGTACTTC
j_call: TRBJ1-2; clone_size: -; v_call: TRBV27; d_call: TRBD1; cdr3_aa: CASSSETGDSNYGYTF; cdr3_nt: TGTGCCAGCAGTTCAGAAACAGGGGATAGTAACTATGGCTACACCTTC
j_call: TRBJ2-7; clone_size: few; v_call: TRBV28; d_call: TRBD1; cdr3_aa: CASNRGRNEQYF; cdr3_nt: TGTGCCAGCAACAGGGGACGTAACGAGCAGTACTTC
j_call: TRBJ2-1; clone_size: -; v_call: TRBV27; d_call: -; cdr3_aa: CASSLGTLNYNEQFF; cdr3_nt: TGTGCCAGCAGTTTAGGTACGCTAAATTACAATGAGCAGTTCTTC
j_call: TRBJ1-5; clone_size: -; v_call: TRBV19; d_call: -; cdr3_aa: CASSIPTGWVSNQPQHF; cdr3_nt: TGTGCCAGTAGTATACCAACAGGGTGGGTCAGCAATCAGCCCCAGCATTTT
j_call: TRBJ1-3; clone_size: once; v_call: TRBV28; d_call: -; cdr3_aa: CASSPAGLEDTIYF; cdr3_nt: TGTGCCAGCAGCCCCGCGGGTTTGGAAGACACCATATATTTT
j_call: TRBJ2-1; clone_size: -; v_call: TRBV7-8; d_call: TRBD1; cdr3_aa: CASSQDRGDEQFF; cdr3_nt: TGTGCCAGCAGCCAGGACAGGGGGGATGAGCAGTTCTTC
j_call: TRBJ2-5; clone_size: -; v_call: TRBV27; d_call: TRBD1; cdr3_aa: CASSLIHDRAQETQYF; cdr3_nt: TGTGCCAGCAGTTTAATCCACGACAGGGCTCAAGAGACCCAGTACTTC
j_call: TRBJ2-6; clone_size: -; v_call: TRBV21-1; d_call: -; cdr3_aa: CASSKKTGTGANVLTF; cdr3_nt: TGTGCCAGCAGCAAAAAGACAGGGACTGGGGCCAACGTCCTGACTTTC
j_call: TRBJ2-7; clone_size: -; v_call: TRBV6-5; d_call: TRBD2; cdr3_aa: CASSWAGGAEQYF; cdr3_nt: TGTGCCAGCAGTTGGGCGGGGGGCGCCGAGCAGTACTTC